The 29 T cell receptor beta chains listed next were all sequenced from one sample in a study of cytomegalovirus exposure and HLA in healthy donors. The study ran its PCR with 60 Vbeta and 13 Jbeta primers. TCRdb's table, derived via immunoSEQ multiplex PCR, lists solely in-frame clones and lacks some. The data hold over 90,000 clones, with approximately 64% observed a single time. Source material: PBMCs. These TCRs come from a human donor in good health.

This clone has a single count. This chain connects TRBV10-2 to TRBJ2-1; maybe TRBD2 (5 bases). Trimming left V 6 bases short and J 5 bases short, with 11 bases between. Germline loops: CDR1 WSHSY, CDR2 SAAADI. The CDR3 contains 13 residues. Here the CDR3 reads CASSAYGNNEQFF. In nucleotides, the CDR3 is TGCGCCAGCAGCGCATACGGGAACAATGAGCAGTTCTTC.

V and J are TRBV7-9 and TRBJ2-7; a weak D match, TRBD1 (6 bases). The CDR3 is 14 residues long. The germline V gene has CDR1 SEHNR and CDR2 FQNEAQ (reference sequence). V dropped 2 bases and J dropped 1 base, with 9 bases sitting between them. CDR3 region: CASSLYTGSYEQYF. The CDR3 DNA sequence: TGTGCCAGCAGCTTATATACAGGGTCCTACGAGCAGTACTTC.

This clone occurred a few times. This chain uses TRBV5-5 with TRBJ1-1; D might be TRBD1 (6 bases). Germline V gene lookup returns CDR1 SGHKS and CDR2 YYEKEE (reference sequence). Trimming cost V 3 bases and J 1 base, with 19 bases left between them. There are 17 residues in the CDR3. This chain's CDR3 is CASSSAGSGARNTEAFF. CDR3 nucleotide sequence: TGTGCCAGCAGCTCCGCCGGGTCAGGGGCGAGGAACACTGAAGCTTTCTTT.

This clone came up a few times. This chain's CDR3 is CASTQTPGQRTRNNNEQFF. The CDR3 DNA sequence: TGTGCCAGCACCCAGACGCCGGGACAGAGAACCCGGAACAACAATGAGCAGTTCTTC. The V and J genes are TRBV28 and TRBJ2-1; 7 positions agree with TRBD1. The CDR3 totals 19 residues. The J segment lost 5 bases and the V segment lost 7 bases, leaving 23 bases of the junction unmatched. Per the germline V gene, CDR1 is MDHEN and CDR2 is SYDVKM. The complete variable domain, with remaining parts taken from reference TRBV28 and TRBJ2-1, reads DVKVTQSSRYLVKRTGEKVFLECVQDMDHENMFWYRQDPGLGLRLIYFSYDVKMKEKGDIPEGYSVSREKKERFSLILESASTNQTSMYLCASTQTPGQRTRNNNEQFFGPGTRLTVL.

This clone was observed a few times. The chain employs TRBV11-2 and TRBJ2-5, with D possibly being TRBD2 (5 bases). From germline, CDR1 is SGHAT and CDR2 FQNNGV. The V end lost 5 bases, the J end lost 7 bases, and 11 bases lay between the germline ends. This CDR3 spans 12 amino acids. In DNA, the CDR3 is TGTGCCAGCAGCCTAGCCAGAGGGACCCAGTACTTC. It is translated as CASSLARGTQYF.

J is TRBJ2-7 and V is TRBV27, with TRBD2 identical over 7 bases. CDR1 is MNHEY, CDR2 SMNVEV, per germline (reference sequence). V was pared by 9 bases and J by 2 bases, with 1 base of the junction left unmatched. The CDR3 is 11 residues long. CDR3 in DNA: TGTGCCAGTGCGGGAGCCTACGAGCAGTACTTC. Protein sequence: CASAGAYEQYF.

V gene TRBV6-5 combines with J gene TRBJ1-2; D may be TRBD1 (5 bases). Germline lookup yields CDR1 MNHEY and CDR2 SVGAGI. V gave up 6 bases and J gave up 2 bases, with 16 bases separating them. This CDR3 has 15 amino acids. The CDR3 protein is CASRHDSDPNYGYTF. CDR3 in DNA: TGTGCCAGCAGACACGACAGCGACCCAAACTATGGCTACACCTTC.

The chain carries TRBV29-1 and TRBJ2-2, with D perhaps matching TRBD1 (5 bases). Looked up from germline, CDR1 is SQVTM and CDR2 is ANQGSEA. V lost 1 base, J lost 5 bases, and 14 bases lay in between. This CDR3 contains 15 residues. The CDR3 reads CSVEVSGRATGELFF. The DNA of the CDR3 is TGCAGCGTTGAAGTATCCGGCAGGGCGACCGGGGAGCTGTTTTTT.

This clone was seen a few times. The gene calls are TRBV30 and TRBJ1-2; 11 positions match TRBD1. Losses at the gene ends were 0 bases for V and 4 bases for J; bases not matched to a gene: 7. The CDR3 is made up of 16 amino acids. The germline V gene has CDR1 GTSNPN and CDR2 SVGIG (reference sequence). The CDR3 spells CAWSVQRTGGSYGYTF. CDR3 nucleotide sequence: TGTGCCTGGAGTGTACAAAGGACAGGGGGCAGCTATGGCTACACCTTC.

The rearrangement joins TRBV10-3 to TRBJ2-5; 7 positions match TRBD1. CDR3 size: 17 residues. V shed 7 bases and J 1 base; nucleotides not matched to a gene: 15. CDR1 and CDR2 from the germline V gene are ENHRY and SYGVKD. The CDR3 loop is CAIKSGQRDPRQETQYF. DNA of the CDR3: TGTGCCATCAAATCGGGACAGAGGGATCCCCGCCAAGAGACCCAGTACTTC.

The rearrangement uses TRBV7-9 and TRBJ2-7; D may be TRBD2 (5 bases). The V and J ends lost 5 bases and 3 bases respectively, with 14 bases between them. The CDR3 covers 14 residues. The V gene's germline CDR1 is SEHNR and CDR2 FQNEAQ (reference sequence). The DNA for the CDR3 is TGTGCCAGCAGCCCAATAAGGGAGCTCTACGAGCAGTACTTC. Residues: CASSPIRELYEQYF. The variable domain in full, with the rest retrieved from reference TRBV7-9 and TRBJ2-7, is DTGVSQNPRHKITKRGQNVTFRCDPISEHNRLYWYRQTLGQGPEFLTYFQNEAQLEKSRLLSDRFSAERPKGSFSTLEIQRTEQGDSAMYLCASSPIRELYEQYFGPGTRLTVT.

The J gene is TRBJ2-5, the V gene TRBV5-1; D gene unclear. The CDR3 spans 17 residues. Trimming took off 0 bases at V and 2 bases at J, with 17 bases between the two ends. CDR1 and CDR2 (germline): SGHRS, YFSETQ. CDR3 bases: TGCGCCAGCAGCTTGGACGGATCACGGGTTGTTCAAGAGACCCAGTACTTC. As protein: CASSLDGSRVVQETQYF.

This sequence joins TRBV27 and TRBJ2-7, with 9 bases lining up with TRBD1. The length of the CDR3 is 15 residues. After removal of 7 bases from V and 5 bases from J, the junction contained 12 bases not matched to a gene. Per the germline V gene, CDR1 is MNHEY and CDR2 is SMNVEV (reference sequence). The CDR3 DNA reads as TGTGCCAGCAACCCTCTGGGACAGGGTATCAACGAGCAGTACTTC. This translates into CASNPLGQGINEQYF.

This chain joins TRBV2 and TRBJ1-1, with D possibly being TRBD1 (5 bases). Germline lookup yields CDR1 SNHLY and CDR2 FYNNEI. There are 14 residues in the CDR3. V was trimmed by 4 bases and J by 3 bases, leaving 12 bases between them. CDR3 protein: CASSVWGADTEAFF. CDR3 bases: TGTGCCAGCAGTGTATGGGGCGCCGACACTGAAGCTTTCTTT.

The V call is TRBV6-1, the J call TRBJ2-5, with TRBD1 matching 7 bases. V shed 7 bases and J 5 bases; nucleotides not matched to a gene: 10. The CDR3 runs 14 residues. Per germline, CDR1 MNHNS and CDR2 SASEGT. The CDR3 spells CASTQTGIRETQYF. The CDR3 DNA sequence: TGTGCCAGCACCCAGACAGGGATCCGCGAGACCCAGTACTTC.

The rearrangement links TRBV11-2 to TRBJ2-7; D might be TRBD2 (5 bases). There are 13 residues in the CDR3. Germline-derived CDR1 and CDR2 are SGHAT and FQNNGV. The V end was cut by 1 base, the J end by 5 bases, with 9 bases between. The DNA of the CDR3 is TGTGCCAGCAGCTTAGGTGAGGGTGACGAGCAGTACTTC. Its translation is CASSLGEGDEQYF.

The chain uses TRBV5-5 and TRBJ2-5; 9 bases agree with TRBD1. The V gene end was trimmed by 3 bases and the J gene end by 5 bases; junction bases not matched to a gene: 14. CDR3 length equals 17 residues. Germline V gene data show CDR1 as SGHKS and CDR2 as YYEKEE (reference sequence). CDR3 sequence: CASSSVFSTGTGETQYF. As DNA, the CDR3 is TGTGCCAGCAGCTCGGTTTTTTCGACGGGGACAGGGGAGACCCAGTACTTC.

The rearrangement uses TRBV30 and TRBJ2-7, with 11 bases fitting TRBD1. V gave up 2 bases and J gave up 4 bases; unmatched junction bases: 4. This CDR3 is 14 amino acids long. Germline CDR1 is GTSNPN and CDR2 is SVGIG (reference sequence). CDR3 amino acids: CAWSKDRGPYEQYF. The DNA for the CDR3 is TGTGCCTGGAGTAAGGACAGGGGGCCTTACGAGCAGTACTTC.

The rearrangement links TRBV12-5 to TRBJ1-2, with TRBD1 as a possible D gene (5 bases). This CDR3 contains 16 residues. Trimming shortened V by 4 bases and J by 3 bases, and 18 bases separated the two germline ends. The germline V gene has CDR1 LGHNT and CDR2 FRNRAP. CDR3 residues: CASGSPRQGGDYGYTF. Here the CDR3 DNA reads TGTGCTAGTGGTTCCCCCAGGCAGGGAGGGGACTATGGCTACACCTTC.

The CDR3 DNA reads TGCGCCAGCAGTGAGTATTCGTCCGGGACTAGCGGCTACGAGCAGTACTTC. Translated, it gives CASSEYSSGTSGYEQYF. This chain joins TRBV10-2 and TRBJ2-7, with TRBD2 matching 11 bases. Germline values: CDR1 WSHSY, CDR2 SAAADI. The CDR3 runs 17 residues. The V segment lost 1 base and the J segment 3 bases; nucleotides outside the gene matches: 8.

This clone was picked up one time. This chain connects TRBV5-1 to TRBJ1-4; 8 nucleotides match TRBD1. Germline V gene data show CDR1 as SGHRS and CDR2 as YFSETQ. This CDR3 is built from 16 residues. The ends lost 3 bases at V and 4 bases at J; junction bases unmatched: 8. The CDR3 coding sequence is TGCGCCAGCAGCTCCTGGGACAGGTCCAGTAATGAAAAACTGTTTTTT. Its protein product is CASSSWDRSSNEKLFF.

V and J are TRBV30 and TRBJ2-4, with 9 bases that match TRBD2. J was trimmed by 6 bases and V by 2 bases; bases with no gene match: 5. This CDR3 comprises 14 residues. From germline, CDR1 is GTSNPN and CDR2 SVGIG (reference sequence). CDR3 residues: CAWSPGLATNIQYF. The CDR3 nucleotides read TGTGCCTGGAGTCCAGGACTAGCGACAAACATTCAGTACTTC.

The genes are TRBV6-1 and TRBJ2-7; 9 nucleotides match TRBD1. The CDR3 runs to 13 residues. V lost 8 bases, J lost 7 bases, and 9 bases stayed unmatched. Germline CDR1 reads MNHNS; CDR2 reads SASEGT. The CDR3 sequence is CASLVQGAREQYF. The CDR3 DNA is TGTGCCAGCTTAGTACAGGGGGCGCGGGAGCAGTACTTC.

J is TRBJ1-2 and V is TRBV6-6; 9 positions match TRBD1. Germline V gene lookup returns CDR1 MNHNY and CDR2 SVGAGI (reference sequence). The length of the CDR3 is 16 residues. The ends lost 6 bases at V and 2 bases at J; junction bases unmatched: 10. In nucleotides, the CDR3 is TGTGCCAGCAGCTTGGACAGGGGACGGGGGAACTATGGCTACACCTTC. This codes for CASSLDRGRGNYGYTF.

In its sample, this clone was seen once. The rearrangement uses TRBV5-1 and TRBJ2-5, with D tentatively TRBD1 (8 bases). The CDR3 extends over 16 amino acids. Germline V lookup: CDR1 SGHRS, CDR2 YFSETQ. Deletions cut 2 bases from V and 5 bases from J, with 19 bases between. The CDR3 nucleotides are TGCGCCAGCAGCTTATCCGGACAGGGAGGGAGGGAGACCCAGTACTTC. As protein: CASSLSGQGGRETQYF.

The genes are TRBV2 and TRBJ2-1; 9 positions agree with TRBD1. This CDR3 has 16 amino acids. Germline assignment: CDR1 SNHLY and CDR2 FYNNEI. V shed 6 bases, J shed 6 bases, and the junction held 12 bases outside the gene matches. The CDR3 DNA reads as TGTGCCAGCAGGGAGGATGGGACAGGGAAGTTCAATGAGCAGTTCTTC. Translated: CASREDGTGKFNEQFF.

This CDR3 reads CASSVGRTGSTQTQYF. Written as DNA, the CDR3 is TGTGCCAGCAGCGTAGGCAGGACAGGGTCGACACAGACCCAGTACTTC. The gene calls are TRBV7-9 and TRBJ2-5; 8 bases map to TRBD1. With V trimmed by 5 bases and J by 6 bases, 14 bases remained unmatched. CDR3 length: 16 residues. Germline V gene sequence: CDR1 SEHNR, CDR2 FQNEAQ (reference sequence).

CDR3 region: CASSPDRGHQPQHF. In DNA, the CDR3 is TGTGCCAGCAGCCCCGACAGGGGTCATCAGCCCCAGCATTTT. The chain employs TRBV27 and TRBJ1-5; 8 bases are a match to TRBD1. V was pared by 6 bases and J by 5 bases, with 6 bases of the junction left unmatched. This CDR3 has 14 residues. Germline values: CDR1 MNHEY, CDR2 SMNVEV (reference sequence).

This sequence joins TRBV7-6 and TRBJ1-3; D remains ambiguous. The germline CDR1 and CDR2 sequences are SGHVS and FNYEAQ. Trimming took off 2 bases at V and 2 bases at J, with 7 bases between the two ends. This CDR3 contains 14 residues. The CDR3 reads CASSLSPAGNTIYF. The CDR3 coding sequence is TGTGCCAGCAGCTTATCGCCAGCTGGAAACACCATATATTTT.